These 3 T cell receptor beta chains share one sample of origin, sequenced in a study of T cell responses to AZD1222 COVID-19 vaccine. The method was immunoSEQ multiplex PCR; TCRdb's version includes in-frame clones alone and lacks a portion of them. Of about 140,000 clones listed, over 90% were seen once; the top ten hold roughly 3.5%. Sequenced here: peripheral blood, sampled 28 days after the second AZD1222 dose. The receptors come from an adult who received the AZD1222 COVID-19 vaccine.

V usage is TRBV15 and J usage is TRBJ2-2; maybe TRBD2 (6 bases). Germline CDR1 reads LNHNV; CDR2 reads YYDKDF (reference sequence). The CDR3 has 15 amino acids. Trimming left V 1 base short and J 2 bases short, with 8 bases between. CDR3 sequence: CATSRAGTNTGELFF. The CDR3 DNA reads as TGTGCCACCAGCAGAGCCGGGACTAACACCGGGGAGCTGTTTTTT.

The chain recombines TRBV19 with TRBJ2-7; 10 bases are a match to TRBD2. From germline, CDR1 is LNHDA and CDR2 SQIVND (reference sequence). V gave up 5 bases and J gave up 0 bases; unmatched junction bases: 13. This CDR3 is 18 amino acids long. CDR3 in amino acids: CASSFPGTSVRSSYEQYF. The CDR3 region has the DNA TGTGCCAGTAGTTTCCCCGGGACTAGCGTAAGGAGCTCCTACGAGCAGTACTTC.

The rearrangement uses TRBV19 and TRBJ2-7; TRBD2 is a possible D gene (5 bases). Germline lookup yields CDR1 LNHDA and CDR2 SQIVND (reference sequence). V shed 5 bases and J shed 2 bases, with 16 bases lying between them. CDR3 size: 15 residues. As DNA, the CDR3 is TGTGCCAGTAGTGACTATAGCGAGAGACCCTACGAGCAGTACTTC. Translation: CASSDYSERPYEQYF. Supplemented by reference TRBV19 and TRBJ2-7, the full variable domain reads DGGITQSPKYLFRKEGQNVTLSCEQNLNHDAMYWYRQDPGQGLRLIYYSQIVNDFQKGDIAEGYSVSREKKESFPLTVTSAQKNPTAFYLCASSDYSERPYEQYFGPGTRLTVT.